A selection of T cell receptor beta chains follows, all from one sample in a study of CXCR3-negative and CXCR3-positive naive CD8 T cells. TCRdb reanalyzed the 5' RACE reads, giving one entry per CDR3 protein sequence and no DNA. The ten top clones account for 0.82%, within a sample of about 92,000 distinct CDR3 sequences. The sample consisted of naive CXCR3+ CD8+ T cells from blood. The receptors come from a human donor in good health. Some clones in this sample may be carry-over from other donors' samples. Both conserved end residues are part of each CDR3.

V	J	CDR3
TRBV7-9	TRBJ1-1	CASIQESLNTEAFF
TRBV4-2	TRBJ2-3	CASSQASGLALTDTQYF
TRBV27	TRBJ2-7	CASSPRTGEPYEQYF
TRBV5-1	TRBJ2-1	CASSLSVETSGYNEQFF
TRBV15	TRBJ1-1	CATSRAGGFPEAFF
TRBV20-1	TRBJ1-1	CSAHVGGQHTEAFF
TRBV27	TRBJ2-7	CASSLDRGSYEQYF
TRBV6-2/TRBV6-3	TRBJ2-7	CASSSRTGVGEQYF
TRBV11-1	TRBJ2-5	CASSSTGVGETQYF
TRBV25-1	TRBJ1-5	CASSERGDGNQPQHF
TRBV4-3	TRBJ1-6	CASSQGDRGDSPLHF
TRBV14	TRBJ2-7	CASSQDRWTSGRASRYEQYF
TRBV29-1	TRBJ2-2	CSVSSGRDFTGELFF
TRBV7-2	TRBJ1-1	CASSLESYLNTEAFF
TRBV7-8	TRBJ2-2	CASSSRQGELDTGELFF
TRBV4-2	TRBJ1-4	CASSQPGQGDEKLFF
TRBV7-2	TRBJ2-7	CASSLAGQSYEQYF
TRBV15	TRBJ1-2	CATSSGQILNYGYTF
TRBV19	TRBJ2-7	CASSIASGATYEQYF
TRBV29-1	TRBJ2-2	CSGQGGNTGELFF
TRBV3-1	TRBJ2-1	CASSQVGPHEQFF
TRBV12-3/TRBV12-4	TRBJ2-1	CASTGLAGASDEQFF
TRBV15	TRBJ2-1	CATSRLDYNEQFF
TRBV7-9	TRBJ1-1	CASSLDGTEAFF
TRBV23-1	TRBJ1-5	CASSQSQLTPNQPQHF
TRBV28	TRBJ2-5	CASSPMGTKGQETQYF
TRBV6-5	TRBJ2-7	CASSQTSPIYEQYF
TRBV3-1	TRBJ2-4	CASSQDLAGVTHLNIQYF
TRBV5-4	TRBJ1-5	CASSLEPGINQPQHF
TRBV29-1	TRBJ2-7	CSVEVGTGGYEQYF
TRBV28	TRBJ2-7	CASSPRVPTGAEQYF
TRBV12-3/TRBV12-4	TRBJ2-7	CASSLGRLGDGEQYF
TRBV29-1	TRBJ2-7	CSVEQDSFYEQYF
TRBV28	TRBJ2-5	CATIGLPVGETQYF
TRBV2	TRBJ2-7	CASSVGGYYEQYF
TRBV7-6	TRBJ2-7	CASSPYLAGGDEQYF
TRBV11-2	TRBJ1-2	CASSVTDYGYTF
TRBV3-1	TRBJ2-7	CASRLGSYEQYF
TRBV28	TRBJ2-1	CASSFRTLANNNEQFF
TRBV6-4	TRBJ2-1	CASSDSAGGYNEQFF
TRBV28	TRBJ2-7	CASSFINYEQYF
TRBV29-1	TRBJ2-7	CSVEEAVNGTAYEQYF
TRBV28	TRBJ2-7	CASRERQGFYEQYF
TRBV5-5	TRBJ2-1	CASTAGSGYYNEQFF
TRBV18	TRBJ2-3	CASSPNRLSTDTQYF
TRBV6-2/TRBV6-3	TRBJ2-1	CASSYSYTTSSYNEQFF
TRBV7-6	TRBJ2-7	CASATDPTGGGDEQYF
TRBV7-7	TRBJ2-2	CASSLGLLSGGPKMNTGELFF
TRBV11-2	TRBJ2-5	CASSLGARAETQYF
TRBV28	TRBJ1-4	CASSQDRENEKLFF
TRBV14	TRBJ2-3	CASSHGTSGRITDTQYF